This TCR beta chain was captured in a study of T-cell reconstitution after alpha-beta-depleted transplantation in children. The CDR3 loop spans 17 amino acids. Germline CDR1 and CDR2: LNHNV and YYDKDF (reference sequence). V was trimmed by 0 bases and J by 8 bases, leaving 19 bases between them. Unique molecular identifiers were incorporated when the TCRbeta library was constructed. TCRdb reanalysed the PCR reads using MiXCR and keeps one entry per CDR3 protein. The data contain 100,000 or so distinct CDR3 sequences, about 16% of them seen just once; the ten biggest clones take up roughly 21%. The sample holds a few counts of this clonotype.

Sequenced material: PBMCs, mostly from graft donor cells, taken 180 days after TCRalphabeta/CD19-depleted stem cell transplant. The rearrangement links TRBV15 to TRBJ1-4; D is uncertain. This receptor was obtained from a male patient aged 2 to 9 who had a stem cell transplant for acute lymphoblastic leukemia, so the T cells may come from the graft donor. The DNA of the CDR3 is TGTGCCACCAGCAGAGATTTGGACGGGCACGTCCTGGAAAAACTGTTTTTT. This sequence encodes CATSRDLDGHVLEKLFF.